Shown below are 2 T cell receptor beta chains from a single sample sequenced in a study of cytotoxic CD8 clonotypes in ibrutinib-treated CLL. Profiling relied on immunoSEQ multiplex PCR, and the TCRdb table lists in-frame clones only, not all of them. The sample records about 300,000 clones, roughly 76% being singletons. The sequences come from PBMCs, collected at disease progression, from a patient treated with ibrutinib. These receptors were collected from a human donor with chronic lymphocytic leukemia.

The chain carries TRBV12-5 and TRBJ2-7; no reliable D call. V gave up 8 bases and J gave up 6 bases, with 11 bases separating them. The germline V gene has CDR1 LGHNT and CDR2 FRNRAP. The CDR3 has 11 amino acids. The CDR3 nucleotides read TGTGCTAGTCTGAAGAAGGCCGAGCAGTACTTC. Translated: CASLKKAEQYF.

The V and J genes are TRBV5-6 and TRBJ1-5; 7 nucleotides align to TRBD1. The CDR3 is 14 residues long. V shed 1 base and J 4 bases; nucleotides not matched to a gene: 2. Germline V lookup: CDR1 SGHDT, CDR2 YYEEEE. Here the CDR3 reads CASSLRGQNQPQHF. CDR3 sequence (DNA): TGTGCCAGCAGCTTGAGGGGACAGAATCAGCCCCAGCATTTT.